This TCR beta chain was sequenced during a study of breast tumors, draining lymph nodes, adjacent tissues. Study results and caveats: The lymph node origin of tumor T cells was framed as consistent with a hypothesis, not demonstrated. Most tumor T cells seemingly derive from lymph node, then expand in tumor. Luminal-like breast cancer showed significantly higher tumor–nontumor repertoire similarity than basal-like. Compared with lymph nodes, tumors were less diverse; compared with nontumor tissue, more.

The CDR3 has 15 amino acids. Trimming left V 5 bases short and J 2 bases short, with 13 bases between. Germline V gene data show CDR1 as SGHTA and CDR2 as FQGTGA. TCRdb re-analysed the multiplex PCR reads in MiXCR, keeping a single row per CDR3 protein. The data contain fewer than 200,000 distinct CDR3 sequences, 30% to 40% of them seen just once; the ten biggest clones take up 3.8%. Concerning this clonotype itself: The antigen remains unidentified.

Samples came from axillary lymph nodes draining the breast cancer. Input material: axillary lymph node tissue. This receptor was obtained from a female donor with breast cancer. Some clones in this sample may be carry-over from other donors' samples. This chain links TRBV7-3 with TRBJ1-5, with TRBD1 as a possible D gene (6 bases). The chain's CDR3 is CASSTEPGGNQPQHF. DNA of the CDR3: TGTGCCAGCAGCACAGAGCCAGGGGGCAATCAGCCCCAGCATTTT.